Reported below is one T cell receptor beta chain. Method: immunoSEQ multiplex PCR; TCRdb's copy keeps in-frame clones and lacks some. The table records more than 95,000 clones, about 94% of them present only once. The data belong to a study of cytomegalovirus exposure and HLA in healthy donors. This CDR3 is 17 amino acids long. Looked up from germline, CDR1 is SGHDT and CDR2 is YYEEEE. Trimming cost V 0 bases and J 2 bases, with 16 bases left between them. This sequence joins TRBV5-6 and TRBJ2-3; D is perhaps TRBD1 (6 bases). The origin of this receptor is a woman aged 18-29 years in good health and CMV-seronegative. Sequences were obtained from PBMCs. The CDR3: CASSLAYRGLPTDTQYF. The CDR3 DNA follows: TGTGCCAGCAGCTTGGCCTATAGGGGGTTACCCACAGATACGCAGTATTTT.